The 27 T cell receptor beta chains given below trace back to one sample, sequenced in a study of vaccination effects on CD4 cells after COVID-19. Isolation of CD4+ T cells took place after more than 9 days of culture. These receptors have no known antigen. The protocol was immunoSEQ multiplex PCR, while the TCRdb copy is restricted to in-frame clones and leaves out a portion. The profile shows 70,000 to 75,000 clones, approximately 71% of them singletons. The specimen was CD4+ T cells from PBMCs cultured without peptide, collected before COVID-19 vaccination. The receptor set was obtained from a human donor who received a COVID-19 vaccine.

The chain uses TRBV21-1 and TRBJ2-7. TRBV21-1 is listed as a pseudogene. CDR3 size: 12 residues. The CDR3 nucleotides read TGTGCCAGCAGCAAAGGAATCTACGAGCAGTACGTC. The encoded protein is CASSKGIYEQYV.

This clone was seen a handful of times. The V call is TRBV7-9, the J call TRBJ1-2, with TRBD1 matching 8 bases. The CDR3 has 13 amino acids. V shed 5 bases and J 5 bases; nucleotides not matched to a gene: 4. Germline CDR1 is SEHNR and CDR2 is FQNEAQ (reference sequence). The CDR3 DNA is TGTGCCAGCAGCAAGGACAGGGTGTATGGCTACACCTTC. Translation: CASSKDRVYGYTF. The full variable domain, in which reference TRBV7-9 and TRBJ1-2 provide the parts outside the CDR3, is DTGVSQNPRHKITKRGQNVTFRCDPISEHNRLYWYRQTLGQGPEFLTYFQNEAQLEKSRLLSDRFSAERPKGSFSTLEIQRTEQGDSAMYLCASSKDRVYGYTFGSGTRLTVV.

V usage is TRBV15 and J usage is TRBJ1-4; D unresolved. The V gene lost 0 bases and the J gene lost 2 bases, with 13 bases spanning the gap. Germline V CDR1 and CDR2: LNHNV, YYDKDF (reference sequence). The CDR3 runs 17 residues. Here the CDR3 reads CATSRDPRDRTNEKLFF. In nucleotides, the CDR3 is TGTGCCACCAGCAGAGATCCGAGGGATCGGACTAATGAAAAACTGTTTTTT.

The sample holds a few counts of this clone. This chain uses TRBV4-3 with TRBJ1-6, with unresolved D. Germline CDR1 reads LGHNA; CDR2 reads YSLEER. The CDR3 contains 15 residues. Trimming took off 1 base at V and 7 bases at J, with 11 bases between the two ends. CDR3 sequence reads: CASSQGAVPNSPLHF. The CDR3 DNA follows: TGCGCCAGCAGCCAAGGGGCCGTTCCCAATTCACCCCTCCACTTT.

Here the CDR3 DNA reads TGCGCCAGCAGCATACGGACAGGGGGGGATGAAAAACTGTTTTTT. Translated: CASSIRTGGDEKLFF. The rearrangement joins TRBV5-1 to TRBJ1-4, with 10 bases aligning to TRBD1. Germline CDR1 reads SGHRS; CDR2 reads YFSETQ. The junction had 6 bases not matched to a gene; V was cut back by 4 bases and J by 6 bases. The CDR3 has 15 residues.

This clone was picked up a small number of times. This chain joins TRBV19 and TRBJ1-1; no firm D call. The ends were cut back, 7 bases at V and 0 bases at J, with 15 bases in the middle. This CDR3 comprises 15 residues. Germline CDR1 LNHDA, CDR2 SQIVND (reference sequence). The CDR3 loop is CASTTAPGMNTEAFF. CDR3 bases: TGTGCCAGTACCACAGCCCCGGGCATGAACACTGAAGCTTTCTTT.

This clone was counted between two and nine times. V usage is TRBV5-4 and J usage is TRBJ2-6; 8 bases line up with TRBD1. This CDR3 is built from 18 residues. V gave up 4 bases and J gave up 0 bases; unmatched junction bases: 9. Germline loops: CDR1 SGHNT, CDR2 YYREEE (reference sequence). Written as DNA, the CDR3 is TGTGCCAGCAGCACCGGACAGGGCTTGAGCTCTGGGGCCAACGTCCTGACTTTC. Protein sequence: CASSTGQGLSSGANVLTF.

This chain uses TRBV4-3 with TRBJ1-2; D gene unclear. This CDR3 comprises 14 residues. Deletions cut 1 base from V and 4 bases from J, with 10 bases between. In germline, CDR1 is LGHNA, CDR2 YSLEER. The CDR3 DNA follows: TGCGCCAGCAGCCAAGGGACCCTCGCCTATGGCTACACCTTC. Protein product: CASSQGTLAYGYTF.

V gene TRBV11-3 combines with J gene TRBJ1-1, with TRBD1 matching 8 bases. The CDR3 is made up of 19 amino acids. Germline assignment: CDR1 SGHNT and CDR2 YENEEA. Losses at the gene ends were 5 bases for V and 0 bases for J; bases not matched to a gene: 17. The CDR3 loop reads CASSLRIPGQDGMNTEAFF. CDR3 sequence (DNA): TGTGCCAGCAGCCTGAGAATACCGGGACAGGATGGCATGAACACTGAAGCTTTCTTT.

This clone showed up just once. The V call is TRBV6-2 or TRBV6-3, the J call TRBJ1-3; D is unclear. Germline V lookup: CDR1 MNHEY, CDR2 SVGEGT. CDR3 length equals 16 residues. Trimming left V 0 bases short and J 4 bases short, with 13 bases between. CDR3 sequence (DNA): TGTGCCAGCAGTTACTCCGCAGCTGACGAGGGAAACACCATATATTTT. Its translation is CASSYSAADEGNTIYF.

This chain joins TRBV5-1 and TRBJ1-1; TRBD1 might be the D (5 bases). Trimming removed 2 bases at V and 2 bases at J, with 10 bases between. The CDR3 spans 14 residues. The V gene's germline CDR1 is SGHRS and CDR2 YFSETQ. The CDR3 here is CASSFSGGNTEAFF. The DNA for the CDR3 is TGCGCCAGCAGCTTCTCGGGGGGTAACACTGAAGCTTTCTTT.

This clone has just one count. Here the CDR3 reads CASSGYRGTEAFF. CDR3 DNA sequence: TGTGCCAGCAGTGGGTACAGGGGCACTGAAGCTTTCTTT. This rearrangement joins TRBV25-1 to TRBJ1-1; TRBD1 matches 7 bases. The V gene end was trimmed by 4 bases and the J gene end by 4 bases; junction bases not matched to a gene: 3. Per germline, CDR1 MGHDK and CDR2 SYGVNS. The CDR3 spans 13 residues.

This clone has only one observation. The chain couples TRBV7-6 to TRBJ1-6; D is ambiguous. CDR1 and CDR2 from the germline V gene are SGHVS and FNYEAQ. The CDR3 extends over 18 amino acids. V lost 1 base, J lost 0 bases, and 13 bases lay in between. CDR3: CASSLEPLTSSYNSPLHF. For the CDR3, the DNA is TGTGCCAGCAGCTTAGAACCTCTTACGAGCTCCTATAATTCACCCCTCCACTTT.

J is TRBJ2-1 and V is TRBV28, with TRBD2 matching over 9 bases. Germline assignment: CDR1 MDHEN and CDR2 SYDVKM. V was clipped by 2 bases and J by 9 bases; unmatched bases: 11. The CDR3 consists of 16 residues. The CDR3 DNA sequence: TGTGCCAGCAGTTTAGTGCCAGCGGGGGGTCTAGGTGAGCAGTTCTTC. Translated: CASSLVPAGGLGEQFF.

V usage is TRBV6-5 and J usage is TRBJ1-6; D perhaps matches TRBD1 (6 bases). The CDR3 totals 15 residues. Trimming cost V 6 bases and J 3 bases, with 12 bases left between them. CDR1 MNHEY and CDR2 SVGAGI come from the germline V gene. In DNA form, the CDR3 reads TGTGCCAGCAGGGGGGGACACAGCTATAATTCACCCCTCCACTTT. Encoded protein: CASRGGHSYNSPLHF.

The chain is built from TRBV6-2 or TRBV6-3 and TRBJ2-7; possibly TRBD2 for D (6 bases). Germline lookup yields CDR1 MNHEY and CDR2 SVGEGT. Trimming shortened V by 5 bases and J by 0 bases, and 8 bases separated the two germline ends. The CDR3 is 13 amino acids. The CDR3 protein is CASSGRNSYEQYV. In DNA, the CDR3 is TGTGCCAGCAGTGGGAGGAACTCCTACGAGCAGTACGTC.

The J gene is TRBJ1-5, the V gene TRBV21-1; TRBD1 is the table's D call, not checked against the DNA. TRBV21-1 is labeled a pseudogene. This CDR3 comprises 18 residues. The CDR3 spells CASSTANLRDRCHQPQHF. CDR3 sequence (DNA): TGTGCCAGCAGCACAGCGAATCTGAGGGACAGATGTCATCAGCCCCAGCATTTT.

The chain uses TRBV19 and TRBJ2-2; 7 positions agree with TRBD2. V shed 2 bases, J shed 1 base, and the junction held 7 bases outside the gene matches. Per the germline V gene, CDR1 is LNHDA and CDR2 is SQIVND (reference sequence). The CDR3 is 17 amino acids. CDR3 amino acids: CASSILAVRVNTGELFF. The CDR3 DNA sequence: TGTGCCAGTAGTATACTAGCGGTCAGGGTGAACACCGGGGAGCTGTTTTTT.

The V and J genes are TRBV28 and TRBJ1-2; 7 bases line up with TRBD1. This CDR3 comprises 15 residues. After removal of 5 bases from V and 1 base from J, the junction contained 7 bases not matched to a gene. CDR1 is MDHEN and CDR2 is SYDVKM in the germline V gene. The CDR3 nucleotides are TGTGCCAGCAGTGGACAGGATTGGGTTAACTATGGCTACACCTTC. It is translated as CASSGQDWVNYGYTF.

The chain recombines TRBV3-1 (or the pseudogene TRBV3-2) with TRBJ2-7; perhaps TRBD2 as D (5 bases). The V and J ends lost 1 base and 2 bases respectively, with 24 bases between them. CDR1 and CDR2 (germline): LGHDT, YNNKEL (reference sequence). The CDR3 contains 19 residues. CDR3 in amino acids: CASSQGPGVCSEKAYEQYV. CDR3 DNA: TGTGCCAGCAGCCAAGGCCCCGGGGTTTGCAGTGAGAAAGCCTACGAGCAGTACGTC.

The chain joins TRBV29-1 to TRBJ1-2; D gene unclear. Germline V gene sequence: CDR1 SQVTM, CDR2 ANQGSEA. This CDR3 contains 11 residues. Trimming took 6 bases from V and 4 from J, leaving 9 bases between them. The CDR3 sequence: CSVSSFYGYTF. The CDR3 coding sequence is TGCAGCGTGTCCTCCTTCTATGGCTACACCTTC.

Concerning this clone: The junction and the germline gene differ at one end; a read error may be behind it. CDR3 bases: TGTGCCAGCAGTTACTCGATCTTGAACGCTGAAGCTTTCTTT. It translates to CASSYSILNAEAFF. This chain joins TRBV6-2 or TRBV6-3 and TRBJ1-1, with D uncertain. This CDR3 contains 14 residues. The germline gives CDR1 MNHEY, CDR2 SVGEGT.

The genes are TRBV24-1 and TRBJ1-2, with D perhaps matching TRBD1 (6 bases). The CDR3 length is 14 residues. Germline CDR1 and CDR2: KGHDR and SFDVKD. V was trimmed by 4 bases and J by 6 bases, leaving 14 bases between them. The CDR3 nucleotides are TGTGCCACCAGTGACCCGAACAGGGTGGATGGCTACACCTTC. The encoded protein is CATSDPNRVDGYTF.

The chain combines TRBV3-1 (or the pseudogene TRBV3-2) with TRBJ1-6, with 7 bases identical to TRBD1. The CDR3 loop spans 13 amino acids. The trim removed 6 bases at V and 14 bases at J, leaving 10 bases unmatched. Per the germline V gene, CDR1 is LGHDT and CDR2 is YNNKEL (reference sequence). The CDR3 DNA is TGTGCCAGCAGACAGGGGCTCTATTCGACCCTCCACTTT. Translation gives CASRQGLYSTLHF.

This chain joins TRBV9 and TRBJ1-4, with 7 bases fitting TRBD1. Trimming took 4 bases from V and 4 from J; bases not matched to a gene: 10. Germline assignment: CDR1 SGDLS and CDR2 YYNGEE. The CDR3 extends over 16 amino acids. The CDR3 region has the DNA TGTGCCAGCAGCAGATTTGACAGGGCGGGTAATGAAAAACTGTTTTTT. This translates into CASSRFDRAGNEKLFF.

The chain has TRBV5-6 and TRBJ1-2; D may be TRBD1 (5 bases). V was trimmed by 4 bases and J by 4 bases, leaving 17 bases between them. The CDR3 consists of 15 residues. Germline V CDR1 and CDR2: SGHDT, YYEEEE. The CDR3 sequence is CASSPRGAASYGYTF. The CDR3 DNA follows: TGTGCCAGCAGCCCCCGCGGGGCAGCTTCCTATGGCTACACCTTC.

This clone has a handful of counts. This rearrangement joins TRBV6-4 to TRBJ1-2; TRBD1 agrees at 8 bases. V was clipped by 0 bases and J by 5 bases; unmatched bases: 14. CDR1 and CDR2 (germline): MRHNA, SNTAGT. The CDR3 is 18 residues long. CDR3 region: CASSDSIVSPGGLYGYTF. The CDR3 nucleotides are TGTGCCAGCAGTGACTCGATAGTGTCCCCAGGGGGCTTGTATGGCTACACCTTC.